The present entry profiles one TCR beta chain with its context. This entry comes from a study of blood T cell repertoires in COVID-19. At the level of the study: There were acute and convalescent COVID-19 samples, and they came from the United States, Italy and Spain. Nucleic acid was either cDNA or gDNA, and it came from T cells, B-cell-depleted T cells, or PBMCs.

Authors' data handling: Estimation of nucleated cell counts was performed using reference gene primer amplification. The method was immunoSEQ multiplex PCR; TCRdb's version includes in-frame clones alone and lacks a portion of them. V and J calls plus clone size are reproduced from that table; the DNA served to infer D and trimming. The data contain about 280,000 clones, about 86% of them singletons. This CDR3 is built from 12 residues. Trimming took off 3 bases at V and 10 bases at J, with 10 bases between the two ends. Germline-derived CDR1 and CDR2 are MNHEY and SVGEGT. The receptor was derived from a woman aged 25 to 39 who had recovered from COVID-19. Sequencing used peripheral blood. The V call is TRBV6-2 or TRBV6-3, the J call TRBJ2-1; D not certain. The CDR3 here is CASSYSKREQFF. CDR3 coding DNA: TGTGCCAGCAGTTATAGTAAAAGAGAGCAGTTCTTC.